These 8 T cell receptor beta chains were sequenced from one sample in a study of T cells in localized non-small cell lung cancer. Here immunoSEQ multiplex PCR was the method, and the copy in TCRdb shows in-frame clones only, minus some. The data contain 50,000 or so clones, about 83% of them seen just once; the ten biggest clones take up about 20%. Sequencing used peripheral blood, obtained before any cancer treatment. The origin of the receptors is a female donor at least 60 years old with stage II squamous cell lung carcinoma.

This chain joins TRBV5-1 and TRBJ2-7; TRBD2 aligns across 10 bases. Germline V gene lookup returns CDR1 SGHRS and CDR2 YFSETQ. V lost 5 bases, J lost 7 bases, and 9 bases stayed unmatched. This CDR3 has 14 amino acids. In DNA form, the CDR3 reads TGCGCCAGCAGAAAGGTAGCGGGGGGAGGTGAGCAGTACTTC. Protein: CASRKVAGGGEQYF.

The sample holds one count of this clone. The V gene is TRBV28, the J gene TRBJ1-4; TRBD1 is a possible D gene (5 bases). The germline gives CDR1 MDHEN, CDR2 SYDVKM. The CDR3 is made up of 13 amino acids. Trimming removed 10 bases at V and 8 bases at J, with 17 bases between. CDR3 sequence: CATLRDHNEKLFF. The CDR3 DNA sequence: TGTGCCACCCTCCGGGACCATAACGAAAAACTGTTTTTT.

The gene calls are TRBV29-1 and TRBJ1-1; TRBD1 aligns across 7 bases. This CDR3 spans 12 amino acids. V trimming: 3 bases; J trimming: 11 bases; junction bases outside the gene matches: 9. From germline, CDR1 is SQVTM and CDR2 ANQGSEA. The CDR3 protein is CSVDGEPGGAFF. The CDR3, as DNA: TGCAGCGTTGACGGAGAGCCAGGGGGGGCTTTCTTT.

The rearrangement uses TRBV30 and TRBJ1-2, with a possible D match to TRBD1 (5 bases). From germline, CDR1 is GTSNPN and CDR2 SVGIG (reference sequence). V lost 5 bases and J lost 11, with 12 bases in between. The CDR3 contains 10 residues. The CDR3 region is CAWGDRPYTF. Written as DNA, the CDR3 is TGTGCCTGGGGGGACCGGCCGTACACCTTC.

This clone is a singleton in its sample. V usage is TRBV11-2 and J usage is TRBJ1-1; D unclear. This CDR3 is 15 amino acids long. Between the trimmed V and J ends, which lost 2 bases and 0 bases, there was a span of 10 bases. CDR1 and CDR2 (germline): SGHAT, FQNNGV. The CDR3 DNA is TGTGCCAGCAGCTTATTAAAACGGGTGAACACTGAAGCTTTCTTT. Encoded protein: CASSLLKRVNTEAFF.

This chain uses TRBV4-2 with TRBJ1-1; a weak D match, TRBD1 (5 bases). Germline CDR1 LGHNA, CDR2 YNFKEQ. The length of the CDR3 is 15 residues. V was pared by 0 bases and J by 4 bases, with 12 bases between. The CDR3 loop is CASSQEGRGGTEAFF. The CDR3 DNA reads as TGTGCCAGCAGCCAAGAGGGACGGGGTGGCACTGAAGCTTTCTTT.

This clone was observed once. The genes are TRBV7-8 and TRBJ2-7; D is ambiguous. Trimming removed 5 bases at V and 3 bases at J, with 5 bases between. The CDR3 consists of 11 residues. Germline lookup yields CDR1 SGHVS and CDR2 FQNEAQ. CDR3: CASSPDYEQYF. In DNA, the CDR3 is TGTGCCAGCAGCCCCGACTACGAGCAGTACTTC.

V is TRBV6-4 and J is TRBJ2-3, with TRBD2 matching 9 bases. This CDR3 has 17 residues. From germline, CDR1 is MRHNA and CDR2 SNTAGT. The V and J ends lost 0 bases and 5 bases, in that order; junction bases with no gene match: 9. For the CDR3, the DNA is TGTGCCAGCAGTGACTCGCGCGGCGGGGGGGGGCGAGATACGCAGTATTTT. This gives the protein CASSDSRGGGGRDTQYF.